What follows are 15 T cell receptor beta chains derived from one specimen sequenced in a study of CD8+ T cells in alopecia areata. Sequencing used cDNA as its template, made by extracting RNA and reverse transcribing it. Measured with immunoSEQ multiplex PCR; TCRdb has only the in-frame clones, and not every one. Here the sample spans roughly 200,000 clones, around two fifths being singletons. Treatment given: oral pan-JAK inhibitor, 5-10 mg twice daily. The sequencing here drew on CD4+ T cells sorted from blood, taken at approximately week 30, from a patient treated with tofacitinib. All receptors derive from a human donor with alopecia areata.

This clone was seen ten or more times. The J gene is TRBJ2-4, the V gene TRBV19, with D perhaps matching TRBD1 (5 bases). Trimming removed 4 bases from V and 5 bases from J, with 15 bases in between. The CDR3 is 15 residues long. CDR1 is LNHDA, CDR2 SQIVND, per germline (reference sequence). The CDR3 DNA sequence: TGTGCCAGTAGTACCCCGGACAATCTCCAAAACATTCAGTACTTC. Protein product: CASSTPDNLQNIQYF.

The chain joins TRBV5-1 to TRBJ2-3, with 7 bases matching TRBD2. Germline V lookup: CDR1 SGHRS, CDR2 YFSETQ. The CDR3 is 16 amino acids. Trimming removed 4 bases from V and 4 bases from J; junction bases left unmatched: 12. The CDR3 protein is CASSPGYGGGPDTQYF. CDR3 nucleotide sequence: TGCGCCAGCAGCCCGGGATACGGGGGAGGGCCAGATACGCAGTATTTT.

The genes are TRBV7-3 and TRBJ2-7, with D perhaps TRBD1 or TRBD2 (5 bases each). Germline V gene lookup returns CDR1 SGHTA and CDR2 FQGTGA. V was shortened by 5 bases and J by 0 bases, with 11 bases between the two germline ends. CDR3 size: 14 residues. The CDR3 DNA sequence: TGTGCCAGCAGCCCGGGACGTAGCTCCTACGAGCAGTACTTC. Its translation is CASSPGRSSYEQYF.

This sequence joins TRBV30 and TRBJ1-5; possibly TRBD1 for D (5 bases). The V gene lost 2 bases and the J gene lost 5 bases, with 13 bases spanning the gap. Germline V gene sequence: CDR1 GTSNPN, CDR2 SVGIG (reference sequence). The CDR3 length is 14 residues. In nucleotides, the CDR3 is TGTGCCTGGAGTTCCGGGACCACCCATCAGCCCCAGCATTTT. This translates into CAWSSGTTHQPQHF. The full variable domain, completed using reference TRBV30 and TRBJ1-5, is SQTIHQWPATLVQPVGSPLSLECTVEGTSNPNLYWYRQAAGRGLQLLFYSVGIGQISSEVPQNLSASRPQDRQFILSSKKLLLSDSGFYLCAWSSGTTHQPQHFGDGTRLSIL.

The chain has TRBV7-6 and TRBJ1-5, with 8 bases matching TRBD1. The ends lost 5 bases at V and 7 bases at J; junction bases unmatched: 4. Germline V CDR1 and CDR2: SGHVS, FNYEAQ. CDR3 length: 13 amino acids. CDR3 nucleotides: TGTGCCAGCAGCCGACAGGGGAACCAGCCCCAGCATTTT. The encoded protein is CASSRQGNQPQHF.

This clone was counted between two and nine times. The V call is TRBV5-4, the J call TRBJ2-3; TRBD2 aligns across 12 bases. Germline V gene lookup returns CDR1 SGHNT and CDR2 YYREEE (reference sequence). The CDR3 sequence is 16 residues long. J was trimmed by 3 bases and V by 4 bases; bases with no gene match: 6. The CDR3 loop is CASSLTSGSATDTQYF. The CDR3 coding sequence is TGTGCCAGCAGCCTGACTAGCGGGAGTGCTACAGATACGCAGTATTTT.

This clone was counted between two and nine times. This chain links TRBV28 with TRBJ2-6; TRBD1 agrees at 7 bases. Germline V gene sequence: CDR1 MDHEN, CDR2 SYDVKM. The J segment lost 3 bases and the V segment lost 6 bases, leaving 5 bases of the junction unmatched. This CDR3 comprises 15 residues. DNA of the CDR3: TGTGCCAGCAGGGTTACAGGGGTTGGGGCCAACGTCCTGACTTTC. This gives the protein CASRVTGVGANVLTF.

J is TRBJ2-5 and V is TRBV10-3, with a possible D match to TRBD2 (6 bases). V shed 4 bases and J shed 2 bases, with 11 bases lying between them. Germline CDR1 is ENHRY and CDR2 is SYGVKD. This CDR3 contains 14 residues. The CDR3 sequence: CAISGPGLQETQYF. For the CDR3, the DNA is TGTGCCATCAGTGGTCCGGGACTTCAAGAGACCCAGTACTTC.

The V and J genes are TRBV4-1 and TRBJ2-7; 8 nucleotides match TRBD2. Germline CDR1 and CDR2: MGHRA and YSYEKL. J was trimmed by 6 bases and V by 8 bases; bases with no gene match: 12. The CDR3 runs to 14 residues. In DNA form, the CDR3 reads TGCGCCAGCGGTAAAGGGACTAGGAATGGCGAGCAGTACTTC. As protein: CASGKGTRNGEQYF.

The chain links TRBV6-1 to TRBJ1-3; D perhaps matches TRBD1 (6 bases). Looked up from germline, CDR1 is MNHNS and CDR2 is SASEGT. The germline V and J ends were trimmed by 0 bases and 4 bases, with 16 bases remaining between them. CDR3 size: 17 residues. The CDR3 here is CASSEAYSRGTGNTIYF. DNA of the CDR3: TGTGCCAGCAGTGAAGCCTATAGCCGGGGGACAGGAAACACCATATATTTT.

V is TRBV6-6 and J is TRBJ1-1; D gene unclear. V lost 1 base and J lost 4, with 10 bases in between. Germline V gene sequence: CDR1 MNHNY, CDR2 SVGAGI (reference sequence). The CDR3 loop spans 14 amino acids. CDR3 DNA: TGTGCCAGCAGTTACTTAGAGAAGGGCACTGAAGCTTTCTTT. Its protein product is CASSYLEKGTEAFF.

This clone was picked up a small number of times. The chain is built from TRBV7-9 and TRBJ2-3, with a possible D match to TRBD1 (5 bases). The CDR3 loop spans 11 amino acids. The germline V gene has CDR1 SEHNR and CDR2 FQNEAQ (reference sequence). The germline V and J ends were trimmed by 5 bases and 9 bases, with 9 bases remaining between them. The CDR3 is CASSPDKTQYF. As DNA, the CDR3 is TGTGCCAGCAGCCCGGACAAGACGCAGTATTTT.

This clone came up a few times. The gene calls are TRBV11-2 and TRBJ1-4; D is unclear. The germline V gene encodes CDR1 SGHAT and CDR2 FQNNGV. The CDR3 covers 14 residues. V was trimmed by 5 bases and J by 8 bases, leaving 15 bases between them. This CDR3 reads CASSTQVTGEKLFF. In nucleotides, the CDR3 is TGTGCCAGCAGCACCCAAGTAACCGGGGAAAAACTGTTTTTT.

V and J are TRBV28 and TRBJ2-7, with D unresolved. Germline CDR1 and CDR2: MDHEN and SYDVKM. This CDR3 has 8 residues. V shed 9 bases and J shed 9 bases, with 6 bases lying between them. In DNA form, the CDR3 reads TGTGCCAGGTGGGGGCAGTACTTC. This sequence encodes CARWGQYF.

V usage is TRBV18 and J usage is TRBJ1-1; D is unclear. The CDR3 covers 16 residues. Trimming removed 1 base at V and 0 bases at J, with 12 bases between. Germline CDR1 KGHSH, CDR2 LQKENI. As DNA, the CDR3 is TGTGCCAGCTCACCACTTGGGCCGAGAATGAACACTGAAGCTTTCTTT. This translates into CASSPLGPRMNTEAFF.